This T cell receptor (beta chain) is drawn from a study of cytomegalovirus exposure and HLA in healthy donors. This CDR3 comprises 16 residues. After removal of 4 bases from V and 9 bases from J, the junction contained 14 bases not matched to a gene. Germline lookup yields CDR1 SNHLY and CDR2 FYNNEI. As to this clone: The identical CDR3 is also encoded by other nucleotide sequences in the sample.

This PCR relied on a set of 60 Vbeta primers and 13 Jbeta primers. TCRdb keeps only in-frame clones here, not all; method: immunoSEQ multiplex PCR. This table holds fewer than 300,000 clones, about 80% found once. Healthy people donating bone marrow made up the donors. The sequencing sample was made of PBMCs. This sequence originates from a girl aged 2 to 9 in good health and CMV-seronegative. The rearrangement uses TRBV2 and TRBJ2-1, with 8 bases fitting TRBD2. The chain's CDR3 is CASSAWVGGAGIEQFF. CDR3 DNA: TGTGCCAGCAGTGCCTGGGTCGGGGGGGCTGGGATTGAGCAGTTCTTC.